These 3 T cell receptor beta chains share one sample of origin, sequenced in a study of blood T cell repertoires in COVID-19. Assay used: immunoSEQ multiplex PCR; TCRdb lists only in-frame clones, some missing. This table has 55,000 to 75,000 clones, around 87% appearing once. The sequenced sample was peripheral blood. These receptors all stem from a human donor with active COVID-19. The donor label of this sample is uncertain.

The rearrangement uses TRBV7-2 and TRBJ2-7; possible D gene TRBD2, 6 bases. Germline V gene data show CDR1 as SGHTA and CDR2 as FQGNSA. The V and J ends lost 4 bases and 6 bases respectively, with 7 bases between them. This CDR3 has 11 amino acids. This CDR3 reads CASSSGGEQYF. CDR3 coding DNA: TGTGCCAGCAGCTCCGGGGGCGAGCAGTACTTC.

This clone came up once. CDR3: CASSPWTSADTQYF. In nucleotides, the CDR3 is TGTGCCAGCAGTCCCTGGACTAGCGCAGATACGCAGTATTTT. The chain links TRBV27 to TRBJ2-3, with TRBD2 matching 9 bases. The CDR3 runs 14 residues. V shed 5 bases, J shed 4 bases, and the junction held 4 bases outside the gene matches. Germline CDR1 is MNHEY and CDR2 is SMNVEV (reference sequence).

The rearrangement links TRBV7-2 to TRBJ2-1; D perhaps matches TRBD1 (5 bases). CDR1 is SGHTA and CDR2 is FQGNSA in the germline V gene. V was pared by 0 bases and J by 8 bases, with 17 bases between. The CDR3 length is 16 residues. The CDR3 region has the DNA TGTGCCAGCAGCTTAGCGAGGTCAAGGGGTGGGCATGAGCAGTTCTTC. The encoded protein is CASSLARSRGGHEQFF.